The present TCR beta chain was sequenced within a study of blood T cell repertoires in COVID-19. V was shortened by 10 bases and J by 4 bases, with 10 bases between the two germline ends. The CDR3 is 11 amino acids. Looked up from germline, CDR1 is MGHDK and CDR2 is SYGVNS. TCRdb's copy holds only in-frame clones and misses some; the assay was immunoSEQ multiplex PCR. The sample shows approximately 150,000 clones, 81% of them seen only once. The receptor was isolated from a man in his 60s with active or convalescent COVID-19. Sequencing was done on a sample of peripheral blood. The genes are TRBV25-1 and TRBJ1-2; D is uncertain. The CDR3 nucleotides read TGTGCCACCGGAGAGGGCTATGGCTACACCTTC. Amino acid sequence: CATGEGYGYTF.